This T cell receptor beta chain appears in the sequencing data of a study of T cells in Graves' hyperthyroidism and ophthalmopathy. This clonotype has only a few counts. From germline, CDR1 is SGDLS and CDR2 YYNGEE. This CDR3 region has 16 residues. V was pared by 3 bases and J by 5 bases, with 4 bases of the junction left unmatched. The source material, RNA transcripts, was used to amplify TCR beta CDR3 regions. RT-PCR in the first round (using the HTBI primer set) targeted the TCR CDR3. TCRdb fed the multiplex PCR reads into MiXCR, producing one record per CDR3 protein. This table has hundreds of thousands of distinct CDR3 sequences, 15% to 17% appearing once.

Sequencing was carried out using blood. The V call is TRBV9, the J call TRBJ2-1, with 14 bases aligning to TRBD2. This TCR was recovered from a woman in her late teens or twenties with Graves' hyperthyroidism. CDR3 residues: CASSDRLAGGDNEQFF. The CDR3, as DNA: TGTGCCAGCAGCGATAGACTAGCGGGAGGGGACAATGAGCAGTTCTTC.